This T cell receptor beta chain was recovered during a study of T cells in Graves' hyperthyroidism and ophthalmopathy. Overall study context: Peripheral blood was acquired at first diagnosis, ahead of any therapy whatsoever.

The investigators amplified TCR beta CDR3 regions from RNA transcripts. A set of HTBI primers served as the primers for a first-round RT-PCR of the TCR CDR3. TCRdb re-derived calls from the multiplex PCR reads in MiXCR, one entry per CDR3 protein. The data contain about 590,000 distinct CDR3 sequences, more than 15% of them singletons. The CDR3 contains 13 residues. Germline V CDR1 and CDR2: KGHSH, LQKENI. Trimming took off 3 bases at V and 3 bases at J, with 8 bases between the two ends. Study-wide findings and caveats: Blood also held most thyroid clonotypes expanded beyond 0.001. By a 13 V-J model, ophthalmopathy was set apart from stable hyperthyroidism.

This clonotype was recorded at least ten times. Its cognate antigen is unknown. Diagnoses used clinical symptoms, serum thyroxine and TRAb, thyroid ultrasound and orbital computed tomography. The chain has TRBV18 and TRBJ2-5, with D unclear. The sequence came from a woman aged 25 to 39 with Graves' hyperthyroidism. The sequencing sample was made of blood. DNA for the CDR3: TGTGCCAGCTCACCGAACACGGAAGAGACCCAGTACTTC. Encoded protein: CASSPNTEETQYF.